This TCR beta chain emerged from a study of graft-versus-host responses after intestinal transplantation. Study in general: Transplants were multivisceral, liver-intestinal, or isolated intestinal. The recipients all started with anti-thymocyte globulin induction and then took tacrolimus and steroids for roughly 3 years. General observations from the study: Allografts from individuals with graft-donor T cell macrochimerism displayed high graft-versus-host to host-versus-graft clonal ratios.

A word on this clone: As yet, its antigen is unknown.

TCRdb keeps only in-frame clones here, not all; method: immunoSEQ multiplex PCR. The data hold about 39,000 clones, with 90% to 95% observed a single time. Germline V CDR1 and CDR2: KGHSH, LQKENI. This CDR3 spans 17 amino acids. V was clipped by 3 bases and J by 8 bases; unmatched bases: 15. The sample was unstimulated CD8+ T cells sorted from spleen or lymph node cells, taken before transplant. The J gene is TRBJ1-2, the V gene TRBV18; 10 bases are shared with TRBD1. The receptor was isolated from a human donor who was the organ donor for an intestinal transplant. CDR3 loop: CASSPARKGQGLEGYTF. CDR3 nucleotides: TGTGCCAGCTCACCCGCCCGTAAGGGACAGGGGCTGGAAGGCTACACCTTC.